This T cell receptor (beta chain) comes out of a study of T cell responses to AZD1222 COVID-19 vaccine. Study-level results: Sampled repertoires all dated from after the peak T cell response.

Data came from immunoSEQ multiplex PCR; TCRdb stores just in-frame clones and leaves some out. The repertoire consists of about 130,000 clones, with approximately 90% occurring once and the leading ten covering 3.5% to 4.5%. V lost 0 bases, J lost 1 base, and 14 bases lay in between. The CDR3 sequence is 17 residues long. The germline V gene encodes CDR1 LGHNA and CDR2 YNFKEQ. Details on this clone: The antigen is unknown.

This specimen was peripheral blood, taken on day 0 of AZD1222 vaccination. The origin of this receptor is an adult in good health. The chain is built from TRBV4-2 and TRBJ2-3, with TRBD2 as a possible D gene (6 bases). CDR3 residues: CASSQEGPGGGTDTQYF. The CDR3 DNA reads TGTGCCAGCAGCCAAGAGGGTCCAGGCGGGGGCACAGATACGCAGTATTTT.